This T cell receptor (beta chain) came from a study of blood T cell repertoires in COVID-19. Study-level information: Samples taken during acute and convalescent COVID-19 were collected in the United States, Italy and Spain. T cells, B-cell-depleted T cells, or PBMCs supplied cDNA or gDNA.

Per the study methods: Reference gene primer amplification gave estimated nucleated cell counts. Profiled with immunoSEQ multiplex PCR; TCRdb holds only in-frame clones, not every one. The V and J calls and the clone size are those of that table, but D and trimming were determined from the DNA. The table lists roughly 130,000 clones, about 83% of them singletons. Trimming stripped 5 bases from V and 8 bases from J, with 15 bases between. The CDR3 sequence is 12 residues long. Looked up from germline, CDR1 is GTSNPN and CDR2 is SVGIG (reference sequence). The sequence was collected from a man in his forties or fifties with active or convalescent COVID-19. Sequencing was performed on peripheral blood. The chain couples TRBV30 to TRBJ2-5; the D is unclear. Written as DNA, the CDR3 is TGTGCCTGGGGTCCTACAGCCGGAACCCAGTACTTC. Translation gives CAWGPTAGTQYF.